This TCR beta chain appears in the sequencing data of a study of post-analysis software for immune sequencing data. The wider study: The patients showed relapsing-remitting, secondary progressive and progressive-relapsing multiple sclerosis courses. Study observations and caveats: Samples made in the same batch grouped tightly together by F measure. Multiple sclerosis was associated with a significant reduction in normalized Chao1 diversity relative to controls. Among 4 or 5 TRBV segments more frequent in patients than controls were TRBV5-6, TRBV5-1 and TRBV20-1.

Tagging with unique molecular identifiers was a feature of the TCR beta cDNA libraries. TCRdb recomputed calls from the PCR reads with MiXCR, one row per CDR3 protein. The table lists about 760,000 distinct CDR3 sequences, roughly 30% of them singletons. CDR3 size: 17 residues. Germline-derived CDR1 and CDR2 are LGHDT and YNNKEL (reference sequence). The V end was cut by 4 bases, the J end by 6 bases, with 21 bases between. In regard to this clonotype: The antigen remains undetermined.

The specimen sequenced was blood. The rearrangement uses TRBV3-1 and TRBJ2-2, with D possibly being TRBD1 or TRBD2 (6 bases each). The clonotype was recovered from a girl aged 5 to 17 with multiple sclerosis. The CDR3, as DNA: TGTGCCAGCAGCCCCACCTTAGGGGGGCGAAGTCCCGGGGAGCTGTTTTTT. This encodes CASSPTLGGRSPGELFF. Based on the CDR3 plus reference TRBV3-1 and TRBJ2-2, the full variable domain is DTAVSQTPKYLVTQMGNDKSIKCEQNLGHDTMYWYKQDSKKFLKIMFSYNNKELIINETVPNRFSPKSPDKAHLNLHINSLELGDSAVYFCASSPTLGGRSPGELFFGEGSRLTVL.